This T cell receptor beta chain was documented in a study of cytomegalovirus exposure and HLA in healthy donors. Study-wide results and limits: Common viral pathogens seemed to be connected with several of the most significant clusters, according to a later analysis.

Primers for the PCR totalled 60 Vbeta and 13 Jbeta. Profiled with immunoSEQ multiplex PCR; TCRdb holds only in-frame clones, not every one. The sample contains about 130,000 clones, about 80% of which appear only once. This clone was seen only a few times. Its antigen is not identified. Unrecorded immune exposures were likely, despite nominal health at sampling. The material sequenced was PBMCs. This TCR came from a man between 25 and 39 years old in good health and CMV-seronegative.

CDR3 sequence: CASSDDSNEQFF. CDR3 sequence (DNA): TGTGCCAGTAGTGACGACAGCAATGAGCAGTTCTTC. The gene calls are TRBV19 and TRBJ2-1, with D possibly TRBD1 on 5 matching bases. Deletions cut 5 bases from V and 6 bases from J, with 8 bases between. The CDR3 extends over 12 amino acids. Germline CDR1 is LNHDA and CDR2 is SQIVND (reference sequence).